This is a list of T cell receptor beta chains from one sample in a study of CD8+ T cells in alopecia areata. Clones were read by immunoSEQ multiplex PCR, and TCRdb kept only the in-frame ones, dropping some. The sample lists fewer than 250,000 clones, 57% occurring once. The sample in question was CD4+ T cells sorted from blood, obtained at week 0. Receptor source: a human donor with alopecia areata. Both conserved end residues are part of each CDR3. D genes are given only for firm matches. Size tells how often a clone was seen (once, few, many) or the class of an expanded clone, and some rows leave it out.

J,size,V,D,CDR3,DNA
TRBJ2-3,-,TRBV9,TRBD2,CASSVLAGDLDTQYF,TGTGCCAGCAGCGTACTAGCGGGAGACTTAGATACGCAGTATTTT
TRBJ1-1,few,TRBV30,-,CAWNGVTEAFF,TGTGCCTGGAACGGGGTTACTGAAGCTTTCTTT
TRBJ2-7,-,TRBV29-1,-,CSVGGLGPYEQYF,TGCAGCGTTGGGGGGCTGGGGCCCTACGAGCAGTACTTC
TRBJ1-1,-,TRBV6-5,-,CASREVGGNTEAFF,TGTGCCAGCAGGGAGGTCGGCGGGAACACTGAAGCTTTCTTT
TRBJ2-1,few,TRBV5-1,TRBD1,CASRLGTGEFF,TGCGCCAGCAGACTCGGGACAGGGGAATTCTTC
TRBJ1-1,once,TRBV5-6,-,CASSLPRHMNTEAFF,TGTGCCAGCAGCTTGCCCAGACACATGAACACTGAAGCTTTCTTT
TRBJ2-6,few,TRBV5-1,-,CASAGARGSGANVLTF,TGCGCCAGCGCAGGGGCCCGGGGGTCCGGGGCCAACGTCCTGACTTTC
TRBJ2-2,-,TRBV6-5,-,CASSYRGQGSTGELFF,TGTGCCAGCAGTTACCGGGGTCAGGGATCCACCGGGGAGCTGTTTTTT
TRBJ2-4,-,TRBV5-6,-,CASSSRTLINIQYF,TGTGCCAGCAGCTCAAGGACTCTGATAAACATTCAGTACTTC
TRBJ1-5,-,TRBV30,TRBD1,CAWGRQGGQPQHF,TGTGCCTGGGGAAGACAGGGGGGGCAGCCCCAGCATTTT